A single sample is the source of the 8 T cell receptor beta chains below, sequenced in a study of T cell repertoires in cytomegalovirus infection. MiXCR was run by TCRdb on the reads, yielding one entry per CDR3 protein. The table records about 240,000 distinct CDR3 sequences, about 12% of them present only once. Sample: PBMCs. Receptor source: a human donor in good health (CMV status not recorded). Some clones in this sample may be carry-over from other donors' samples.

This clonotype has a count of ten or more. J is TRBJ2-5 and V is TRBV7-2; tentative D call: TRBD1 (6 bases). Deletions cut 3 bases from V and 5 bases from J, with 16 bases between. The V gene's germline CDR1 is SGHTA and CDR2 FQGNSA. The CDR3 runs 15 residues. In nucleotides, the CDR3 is TGTGCCAGCAGCTTTAACGGACAGCCGGCGGAGACCCAGTACTTC. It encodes CASSFNGQPAETQYF.

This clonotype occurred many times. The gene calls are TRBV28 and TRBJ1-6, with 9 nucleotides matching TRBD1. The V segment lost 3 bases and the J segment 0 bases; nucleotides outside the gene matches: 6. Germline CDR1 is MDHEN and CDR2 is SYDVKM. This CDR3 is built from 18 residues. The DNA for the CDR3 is TGTGCCAGCAGTTTGGGGACAGGGACCAGCTCCTATAATTCACCCCTCCACTTT. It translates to CASSLGTGTSSYNSPLHF.

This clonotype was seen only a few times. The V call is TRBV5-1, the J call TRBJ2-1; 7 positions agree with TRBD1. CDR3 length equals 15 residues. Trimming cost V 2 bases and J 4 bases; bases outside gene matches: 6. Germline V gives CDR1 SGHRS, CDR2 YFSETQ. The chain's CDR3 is CASSLIPGQYNEQFF. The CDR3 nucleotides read TGCGCCAGCAGCTTAATACCGGGACAGTACAATGAGCAGTTCTTC. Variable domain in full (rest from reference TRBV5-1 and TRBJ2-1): KAGVTQTPRYLIKTRGQQVTLSCSPISGHRSVSWYQQTPGQGLQFLFEYFSETQRNKGNFPGRFSGRQFSNSRSEMNVSTLELGDSALYLCASSLIPGQYNEQFFGPGTRLTVL.

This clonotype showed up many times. The CDR3 nucleotides read TGTGCCAGCAGCCGAAGCGGGAGAGGAACAGATACGCAGTATTTT. It is translated as CASSRSGRGTDTQYF. The rearrangement links TRBV7-2 to TRBJ2-3; TRBD2 matches at 8 bases. The CDR3 has 15 residues. The J segment lost 3 bases and the V segment lost 5 bases, leaving 7 bases of the junction unmatched. CDR1 is SGHTA and CDR2 is FQGNSA in the germline V gene.

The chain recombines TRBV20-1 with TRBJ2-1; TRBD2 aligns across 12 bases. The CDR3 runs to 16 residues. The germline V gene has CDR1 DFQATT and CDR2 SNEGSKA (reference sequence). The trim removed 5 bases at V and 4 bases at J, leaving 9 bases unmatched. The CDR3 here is CSAFPPTSGSYNEQFF. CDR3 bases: TGCAGTGCTTTTCCCCCGACTAGCGGGAGTTACAATGAGCAGTTCTTC.

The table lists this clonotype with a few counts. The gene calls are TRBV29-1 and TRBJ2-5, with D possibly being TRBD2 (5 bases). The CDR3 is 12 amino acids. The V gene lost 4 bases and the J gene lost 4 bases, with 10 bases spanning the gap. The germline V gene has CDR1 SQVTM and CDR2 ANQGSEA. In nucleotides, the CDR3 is TGCAGCGTTGTCCGGGGTGGAGAGACCCAGTACTTC. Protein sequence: CSVVRGGETQYF.

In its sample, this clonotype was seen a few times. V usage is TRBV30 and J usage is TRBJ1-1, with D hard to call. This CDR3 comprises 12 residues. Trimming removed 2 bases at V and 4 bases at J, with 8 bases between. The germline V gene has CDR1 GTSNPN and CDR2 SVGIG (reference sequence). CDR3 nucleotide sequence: TGTGCCTGGAGTCCGACCGTCACTGAAGCTTTCTTT. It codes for CAWSPTVTEAFF.

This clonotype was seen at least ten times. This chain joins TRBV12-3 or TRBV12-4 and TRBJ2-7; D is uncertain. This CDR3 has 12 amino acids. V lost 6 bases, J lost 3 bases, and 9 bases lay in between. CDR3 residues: CASRPGLYEQYF. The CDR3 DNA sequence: TGTGCCAGCAGGCCGGGCCTCTACGAGCAGTACTTC.